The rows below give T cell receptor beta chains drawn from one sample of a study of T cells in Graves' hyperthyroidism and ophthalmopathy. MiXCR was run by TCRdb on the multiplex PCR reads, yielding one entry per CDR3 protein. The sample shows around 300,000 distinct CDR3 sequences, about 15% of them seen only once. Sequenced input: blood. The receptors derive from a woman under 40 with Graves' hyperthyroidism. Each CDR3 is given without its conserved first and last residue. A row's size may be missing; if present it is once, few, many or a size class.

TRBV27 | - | ATDPGHGTYEQY
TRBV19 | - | ASGEAF
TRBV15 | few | ATSSRQGPYNEQF
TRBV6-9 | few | ASSDLKGGDQPQH
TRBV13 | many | ASRGTLNTGELF
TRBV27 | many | ASSGRTSDYNEQF
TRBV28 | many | ASIQTGTQYEQY
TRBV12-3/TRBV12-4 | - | ASSLPGTFGYT
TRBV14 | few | ASSQFGGRSYEQY
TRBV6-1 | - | ASSAEPGHSRTEAF
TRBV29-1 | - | SVALVGSRIHEQY
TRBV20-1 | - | SARPRTASLDSPLH
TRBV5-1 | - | ASSLAANSYEQY
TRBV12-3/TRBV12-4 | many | ASSSDSINYGYT
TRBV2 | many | ASKEDRGTDTQY
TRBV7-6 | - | ASSRGNSYEQY
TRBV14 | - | ASSHPLYNEQF
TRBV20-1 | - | SVTGSYSNQPQH
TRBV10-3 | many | AISERVGEKLF
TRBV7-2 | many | ASSPLAANNEQF
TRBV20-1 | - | SPSGSNVNEQF
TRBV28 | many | ASTAGSSYNSPLH
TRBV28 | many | ASAISDRVIRTGSGELF
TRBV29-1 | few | SVPWATGELF
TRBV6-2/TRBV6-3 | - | ASSYLDRAYEQY
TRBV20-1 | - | SAREGDSYEQY
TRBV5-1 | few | ASSLGPRGYVEQY
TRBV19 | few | ASTRSPGNTIY
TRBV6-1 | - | ASSASRSGLQNEQY
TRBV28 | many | ASSLRGFAYT
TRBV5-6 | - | ASSREKDRIYEQY
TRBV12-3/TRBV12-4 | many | ASSRSGRNEQF
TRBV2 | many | ASSEEGAGEAGGYT
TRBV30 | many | AWGTDNQPQH
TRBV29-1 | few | SVFEGIGNTIY
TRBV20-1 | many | SAISQSRETQY